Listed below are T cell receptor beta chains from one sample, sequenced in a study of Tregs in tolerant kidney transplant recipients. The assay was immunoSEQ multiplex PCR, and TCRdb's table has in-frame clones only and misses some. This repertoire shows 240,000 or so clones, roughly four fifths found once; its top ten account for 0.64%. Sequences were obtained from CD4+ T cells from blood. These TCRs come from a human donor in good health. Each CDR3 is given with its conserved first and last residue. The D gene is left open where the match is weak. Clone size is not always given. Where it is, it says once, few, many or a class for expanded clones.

CASRSGTENTGELFF,TGTGCCAGCAGGTCCGGGACAGAAAACACCGGGGAGCTGTTTTTT,TRBJ2-2,TRBD1,NA,TRBV7-3
CASSLLPGGAGEKLFF,TGTGCCAGCAGCCTTCTGCCAGGGGGCGCGGGTGAAAAACTGTTTTTT,TRBJ1-4,TRBD1,NA,TRBV7-9
CASSLFSGRGQNTEAFF,TGCGCCAGCAGCTTGTTCTCTGGCCGGGGTCAGAACACTGAAGCTTTCTTT,TRBJ1-1,NA,NA,TRBV5-1
CASSFRPTGQTYEQYF,TGTGCCAGCAGTTTCCGTCCGACGGGACAGACCTACGAGCAGTACTTC,TRBJ2-7,TRBD1,NA,TRBV27
CASRAGRETQYF,TGTGCCAGCAGGGCAGGAAGGGAGACCCAGTACTTC,TRBJ2-5,NA,NA,TRBV6-1
CASSSYGSWGEQFF,TGTGCCAGCAGCTCCTACGGCTCGTGGGGTGAGCAGTTCTTC,TRBJ2-1,NA,NA,TRBV7-8
CSAQTNEQFF,TGCAGCGCCCAAACGAATGAGCAGTTCTTC,TRBJ2-1,NA,NA,TRBV29-1
CAISSSGNYNEQFF,TGTGCCATCAGTTCTAGCGGGAACTACAATGAGCAGTTCTTC,TRBJ2-1,TRBD2,NA,TRBV10-3
CASSQPPAGGPADTQYF,TGTGCCAGCAGCCAGCCCCCCGCGGGGGGGCCAGCGGATACGCAGTATTTT,TRBJ2-3,TRBD2,NA,TRBV4-2
CASSGLAGTQETQYF,TGTGCCAGCAGTGGACTAGCGGGGACCCAAGAGACCCAGTACTTC,TRBJ2-5,TRBD2,NA,TRBV2
CAASVTRGNTGELFF,TGTGCCGCGAGTGTAACCAGGGGGAACACCGGGGAGCTGTTTTTT,TRBJ2-2,NA,NA,TRBV6-1
CASSYRRGSNEQFF,TGTGCCAGCAGTTACCGGAGGGGTAGCAATGAGCAGTTCTTC,TRBJ2-1,NA,NA,TRBV6-5
CASSEVVNTEAFF,TGCGCCAGCAGTGAGGTTGTGAACACTGAAGCTTTCTTT,TRBJ1-1,NA,NA,TRBV10-2
CASSLVGETPLHF,TGTGCCAGCAGCTTGGTCGGAGAGACACCCCTCCACTTT,TRBJ1-6,NA,NA,TRBV11-2
CASSLPLAIGTSGHNEQFF,TGTGCCAGCAGCTTACCACTAGCCATAGGGACTAGCGGCCACAATGAGCAGTTCTTC,TRBJ2-1,TRBD2,NA,TRBV7-9
CASSPGDNSGNTIYF,TGCGCCAGCAGCCCAGGGGACAACTCTGGAAACACCATATATTTT,TRBJ1-3,NA,NA,TRBV5-1
CASSSGGLYGYTF,TGTGCCAGCAGCTCAGGCGGATTATATGGCTACACCTTC,TRBJ1-2,NA,NA,TRBV7-9
CASSSRYNSPLHF,TGTGCCAGCAGCTCCCGGTATAATTCACCCCTCCACTTT,TRBJ1-6,NA,once,TRBV5-4
CASSDPGGGEKLFF,TGTGCCAGCAGCGACCCCGGGGGAGGTGAAAAACTGTTTTTT,TRBJ1-4,NA,NA,TRBV21-1
CSALRGVNKNIQYF,TGCAGCGCCTTAAGGGGAGTGAACAAAAACATTCAGTACTTC,TRBJ2-4,NA,NA,TRBV29-1
CASSHGGSFATNEKLFF,TGCGCCAGCAGCCATGGGGGATCTTTTGCAACTAATGAAAAACTGTTTTTT,TRBJ1-4,NA,once,TRBV4-1
CASSLTGTGATGELFF,TGTGCCAGCAGCTTAACCGGGACAGGGGCCACCGGGGAGCTGTTTTTT,TRBJ2-2,TRBD1,once,TRBV11-2
CASTEDGLSGNTIYF,TGTGCCAGTACCGAGGACGGGCTCTCTGGAAACACCATATATTTT,TRBJ1-3,NA,NA,TRBV19
CASSSRGGSNQPQHF,TGTGCCAGCAGTTCGAGGGGGGGTAGCAATCAGCCCCAGCATTTT,TRBJ1-5,NA,NA,TRBV6-5
CASSPGQSPGNTEAFF,TGTGCCAGCTCACCGGGACAGTCGCCTGGGAACACTGAAGCTTTCTTT,TRBJ1-1,TRBD1,few,TRBV18
CASVWETQYF,TGTGCCAGCGTGTGGGAGACCCAGTACTTC,TRBJ2-5,NA,NA,TRBV2
CASSRFRGRNTEAFF,TGTGCCAGCAGCCGGTTTAGGGGGCGGAACACTGAAGCTTTCTTT,TRBJ1-1,TRBD1,NA,TRBV7-9
CATGTGHEKLFF,TGTGCCACGGGGACCGGTCATGAAAAACTGTTTTTT,TRBJ1-4,NA,NA,TRBV6-6
CADTGATEAFF,TGTGCCGACACAGGGGCCACTGAAGCTTTCTTT,TRBJ1-1,TRBD1,few,TRBV27
CASSEGWGEQYF,TGTGCCAGCAGTGAGGGATGGGGGGAGCAGTACTTC,TRBJ2-7,NA,once,TRBV2
CASSQVGRGWGSPLHF,TGCGCCAGCAGCCAAGTGGGGCGGGGATGGGGTTCACCCCTCCACTTT,TRBJ1-6,NA,once,TRBV4-1
CATSGHIPNQPQHF,TGTGCCACCAGTGGACATATTCCCAATCAGCCCCAGCATTTT,TRBJ1-5,NA,NA,TRBV15
CASSPKEGSTGKLFF,TGTGCCAGCTCACCAAAGGAAGGGTCCACTGGAAAACTGTTTTTT,TRBJ1-4,NA,NA,TRBV18
CASSQMAFGGQGDGYTF,TGCGCCAGCAGCCAAATGGCGTTTGGGGGACAGGGAGATGGCTACACCTTC,TRBJ1-2,TRBD1,NA,TRBV4-1
CASSEPPRAVTGPNQPQHF,TGTGCCAGCAGTGAACCTCCGCGTGCGGTCACAGGGCCTAATCAGCCCCAGCATTTT,TRBJ1-5,NA,NA,TRBV6-1
CAWSVPRFRTAGELFF,TGTGCCTGGAGTGTACCCAGATTCAGGACCGCGGGGGAGCTGTTTTTT,TRBJ2-2,NA,NA,TRBV30